This T cell receptor (beta chain) is drawn from a study of blood T cell repertoires in COVID-19. Study context: There were acute and convalescent COVID-19 samples, and they came from the United States, Italy and Spain. PBMCs, B-cell-depleted T cells, or T cells provided the cDNA or gDNA that made up the material.

The CDR3 spans 14 residues. Per the germline V gene, CDR1 is LGHDT and CDR2 is YNNKEL (reference sequence). The V gene lost 3 bases and the J gene lost 3 bases, with 12 bases spanning the gap. Original processing notes: It was from reference gene primer amplification that nucleated cell counts were estimated. Clones were read by immunoSEQ multiplex PCR, and TCRdb kept only the in-frame ones, dropping some. V, J and clone size were drawn from that table, and D and trimming were deduced from the DNA. The top ten clones hold approximately 7% of a sample with under 35,000 clones, approximately 85% of them seen once.

The TCR comes from a human donor in a cohort sampled during active COVID-19. Sequenced sample: peripheral blood. The chain employs TRBV3-1 (or the pseudogene TRBV3-2) and TRBJ2-7, with TRBD1 as a possible D gene (6 bases). The CDR3 spells CASSQGTFHYEQYF. The CDR3 region has the DNA TGTGCCAGCAGCCAGGGGACATTCCACTACGAGCAGTACTTC.